The rows below give T cell receptor beta chains drawn from one sample of a study of T cell responses to AZD1222 COVID-19 vaccine. Profiled with immunoSEQ multiplex PCR; TCRdb holds only in-frame clones, not every one. This table holds 95,000 to 150,000 clones, about nine tenths found once. This material consisted of peripheral blood, taken 28 days after the second AZD1222 dose. Receptors were obtained from an adult who received the AZD1222 COVID-19 vaccine. CDR3s include the opening cysteine and the closing phenylalanine or tryptophan. D genes are given only for firm matches. Not every row has a clone size; where given, it reads once, few, many or a size class.

cdr3_aa: CASSELMGNTEAFF
cdr3_nt: TGTGCCAGCAGTGAATTGATGGGCAACACTGAAGCTTTCTTT
j_call: TRBJ1-1
v_call: TRBV6-1
clone_size: .
d_call: .

cdr3_aa: CASSHGFRGIGSTEAFF
cdr3_nt: TGTGCCAGCAGTCACGGTTTTCGGGGTATTGGGAGCACTGAAGCTTTCTTT
j_call: TRBJ1-1
v_call: TRBV2
clone_size: .
d_call: .

cdr3_aa: CASKGTDPMADTQYF
cdr3_nt: TGTGCCAGTAAAGGGACCGACCCAATGGCAGATACGCAGTATTTT
j_call: TRBJ2-3
v_call: TRBV19
clone_size: .
d_call: .

cdr3_aa: CASSQEGFRTEAFF
cdr3_nt: TGTGCCAGCAGCCAAGAAGGGTTTAGAACTGAAGCTTTCTTT
j_call: TRBJ1-1
v_call: TRBV3-1/TRBV3-2
clone_size: .
d_call: .

cdr3_aa: CASSPGLLEQYF
cdr3_nt: TGTGCCAGCTCACCAGGGCTGCTCGAGCAGTACTTC
j_call: TRBJ2-7
v_call: TRBV18
clone_size: .
d_call: .

cdr3_aa: CARLSGTEGRYTF
cdr3_nt: TGTGCCAGATTATCCGGGACAGAGGGGAGATACACCTTC
j_call: TRBJ1-2
v_call: TRBV2
clone_size: .
d_call: TRBD1

cdr3_aa: CAGSQGANYEQYF
cdr3_nt: TGTGCCGGATCACAGGGGGCCAACTACGAGCAGTACTTC
j_call: TRBJ2-7
v_call: TRBV18
clone_size: .
d_call: TRBD1

cdr3_aa: CASSVRGGTTEAFF
cdr3_nt: TGTGCCAGCAGTGTTCGAGGGGGTACCACTGAAGCTTTCTTT
j_call: TRBJ1-1
v_call: TRBV6-4
clone_size: .
d_call: .

cdr3_aa: CASSIGRGTYEQYF
cdr3_nt: TGTGCCAGTAGTATCGGCAGGGGAACCTACGAGCAGTACTTC
j_call: TRBJ2-7
v_call: TRBV19
clone_size: once
d_call: .

cdr3_aa: CASRTSGNSYEQYF
cdr3_nt: TGTGCCAGCAGGACTAGCGGGAACTCCTACGAGCAGTACTTC
j_call: TRBJ2-7
v_call: TRBV6-5
clone_size: once
d_call: TRBD2

cdr3_aa: CASSLGLAGGSDTQYF
cdr3_nt: TGTGCCAGCAGCTTAGGACTAGCGGGAGGTTCCGATACGCAGTATTTT
j_call: TRBJ2-3
v_call: TRBV7-9
clone_size: .
d_call: TRBD2

cdr3_aa: CASSLARASRLYGYTF
cdr3_nt: TGTGCCAGCAGCTTAGCGCGAGCCAGCAGACTATATGGCTACACCTTC
j_call: TRBJ1-2
v_call: TRBV7-9
clone_size: .
d_call: .

cdr3_aa: CASSLEWSTGELFF
cdr3_nt: TGTGCCAGCAGCTTAGAGTGGTCTACCGGGGAGCTGTTTTTT
j_call: TRBJ2-2
v_call: TRBV7-2
clone_size: .
d_call: .

cdr3_aa: CASSLGEYRGRETQYF
cdr3_nt: TGTGCCAGCAGCTTAGGAGAGTACAGGGGGCGAGAGACCCAGTACTTC
j_call: TRBJ2-5
v_call: TRBV11-3
clone_size: .
d_call: TRBD1

cdr3_aa: CASSSRQGPGANVLTF
cdr3_nt: TGTGCCAGCAGCTCGCGACAGGGGCCCGGGGCCAACGTCCTGACTTTC
j_call: TRBJ2-6
v_call: TRBV7-6
clone_size: once
d_call: TRBD1

cdr3_aa: CASSRPGTGFNSVLTF
cdr3_nt: TGTGCCAGCAGTAGACCCGGGACAGGGTTCAATTCCGTCCTGACTTTC
j_call: TRBJ2-6
v_call: TRBV25-1
clone_size: .
d_call: TRBD1

cdr3_aa: CASSANLRAGGINEQFF
cdr3_nt: TGTGCCAGCAGTGCCAACTTAAGAGCGGGGGGGATCAATGAGCAGTTCTTC
j_call: TRBJ2-1
v_call: TRBV6-1
clone_size: .
d_call: TRBD2

cdr3_aa: CASSEGTGVWQPQHF
cdr3_nt: TGTGCCAGCAGTGAAGGGACAGGGGTTTGGCAGCCCCAGCATTTT
j_call: TRBJ1-5
v_call: TRBV6-1
clone_size: .
d_call: TRBD1

cdr3_aa: CSVERLLTLYGYTF
cdr3_nt: TGCAGCGTTGAAAGGCTTCTCACCCTATATGGCTACACCTTC
j_call: TRBJ1-2
v_call: TRBV29-1
clone_size: .
d_call: .

cdr3_aa: CASSQQQNTEAFF
cdr3_nt: TGTGCCAGCAGCCAACAGCAGAACACTGAAGCTTTCTTT
j_call: TRBJ1-1
v_call: TRBV2
clone_size: .
d_call: .

cdr3_aa: CASSYKSLYEQYF
cdr3_nt: TGTGCCAGCAGTTACAAGAGCCTTTACGAGCAGTACTTC
j_call: TRBJ2-7
v_call: TRBV27
clone_size: .
d_call: .

cdr3_aa: CASSVVGGSSPLHF
cdr3_nt: TGTGCCAGCAGCGTAGTGGGAGGGAGTTCACCCCTCCACTTT
j_call: TRBJ1-6
v_call: TRBV9
clone_size: .
d_call: .

cdr3_aa: CASSLDTGGSDEQFF
cdr3_nt: TGTGCCAGCAGCTTGGACACGGGAGGGAGCGATGAGCAGTTCTTC
j_call: TRBJ2-1
v_call: TRBV5-4
clone_size: .
d_call: TRBD2

cdr3_aa: CASSPRDRENNEQFF
cdr3_nt: TGTGCCAGCTCACCAAGGGACAGAGAAAACAATGAGCAGTTCTTC
j_call: TRBJ2-1
v_call: TRBV18
clone_size: .
d_call: TRBD1

cdr3_aa: CASSQGPLRVREKLFF
cdr3_nt: TGTGCCAGCAGCCAAGGCCCGCTCCGGGTAAGAGAAAAACTGTTTTTT
j_call: TRBJ1-4
v_call: TRBV3-1/TRBV3-2
clone_size: .
d_call: .

cdr3_aa: CAATGTDDEKLFF
cdr3_nt: TGTGCCGCCACCGGGACAGATGATGAAAAACTGTTTTTT
j_call: TRBJ1-4
v_call: TRBV28
clone_size: .
d_call: TRBD1

cdr3_aa: CASSPPWTGGIDGYTF
cdr3_nt: TGTGCCAGCTCACCGCCTTGGACAGGGGGAATCGATGGCTACACCTTC
j_call: TRBJ1-2
v_call: TRBV18
clone_size: .
d_call: TRBD1

cdr3_aa: CANGQNPTTEAFF
cdr3_nt: TGTGCCAACGGACAGAACCCCACCACTGAAGCTTTCTTT
j_call: TRBJ1-1
v_call: TRBV2
clone_size: .
d_call: .